These 9 T cell receptor beta chains were sequenced from one sample in a study of CD4 T cells in relation to SARS-CoV-2 and coronaviruses. For these TCRs, the target antigens are not known. Clones were read by immunoSEQ multiplex PCR, and TCRdb kept only the in-frame ones, dropping some. This table holds about 26,000 clones, roughly 81% found once. Before the COVID-19 pandemic, during about 2010-2019, CD4+ T cells were taken from unexposed donors. After less than 11 days of culture, CD4+ T cells were isolated. Sequencing was carried out using CD4+ T cells from PBMCs, cultured in vitro. These TCRs come from a human donor in good health.

The J gene is TRBJ1-1, the V gene TRBV19; D not resolved. Germline CDR1 and CDR2: LNHDA and SQIVND (reference sequence). V was trimmed by 4 bases and J by 8 bases, leaving 14 bases between them. The CDR3 covers 13 residues. In DNA, the CDR3 is TGTGCCAGTAGTACGACGCCAAGTTTCGAAGCTTTCTTT. Translated, it gives CASSTTPSFEAFF.

DNA of the CDR3: TGTGCCAGCAGCCAACCCAAGACTAGCGGAGGCCAAGAGACCCAGTACTTC. It codes for CASSQPKTSGGQETQYF. V gene TRBV3-1 (or the pseudogene TRBV3-2) combines with J gene TRBJ2-5; 9 nucleotides agree with TRBD2. The CDR3 runs to 17 residues. The germline gives CDR1 LGHDT, CDR2 YNNKEL (reference sequence). V trimming: 2 bases; J trimming: 1 base; junction bases outside the gene matches: 8.

This chain joins TRBV12-3 or TRBV12-4 and TRBJ1-2, with 7 bases that match TRBD1. The J segment lost 8 bases and the V segment lost 3 bases, leaving 6 bases of the junction unmatched. The CDR3 runs to 13 residues. In nucleotides, the CDR3 is TGTGCCAGCAGTTTGGGTTCAGGGGGGGGCTACACCTTC. Translating gives CASSLGSGGGYTF.

The chain links TRBV11-2 to TRBJ2-7, with D hard to call. The CDR3 spans 12 residues. V lost 0 bases and J 3 bases, leaving 3 bases between the germline ends. CDR1 and CDR2 (germline): SGHAT, FQNNGV. CDR3 region: CASSLDSYEQYF. The DNA of the CDR3 is TGTGCCAGCAGCTTAGACAGCTACGAGCAGTACTTC.

The CDR3 protein is CASSQDWQGIYEQYF. The CDR3 DNA reads TGCGCCAGCAGCCAAGATTGGCAGGGTATCTACGAGCAGTACTTC. The V and J genes are TRBV4-3 and TRBJ2-7; the D gene is possibly TRBD1 (5 bases). Per germline, CDR1 LGHNA and CDR2 YSLEER. Deletions cut 0 bases from V and 3 bases from J, with 12 bases between. This CDR3 is 15 amino acids long.

The chain joins TRBV7-2 to TRBJ2-3, with TRBD1 identical over 11 bases. With 4 bases clipped from V and 2 bases from J, the junction kept 5 bases outside the gene matches. This CDR3 comprises 16 residues. CDR1 and CDR2 (germline): SGHTA, FQGNSA. In nucleotides, the CDR3 is TGTGCCAGCAGCTGGTCGGGACAGGGGGACACAGATACGCAGTATTTT. Translating it yields CASSWSGQGDTDTQYF.

This clone is a singleton in its sample. This chain connects TRBV29-1 to TRBJ2-1; 8 nucleotides line up with TRBD1. This CDR3 has 17 amino acids. CDR1 and CDR2 (germline): SQVTM, ANQGSEA. V shed 0 bases, J shed 6 bases, and the junction held 13 bases outside the gene matches. CDR3 loop: CSVEDRRGGQVPNEQFF. The CDR3 DNA sequence: TGCAGCGTTGAAGATCGTCGTGGGGGACAGGTTCCCAATGAGCAGTTCTTC.

This clone appeared a few times. This sequence joins TRBV6-5 and TRBJ1-4; D is uncertain. CDR3 length: 13 residues. Germline CDR1 MNHEY, CDR2 SVGAGI. With 4 bases removed from V and 8 bases from J, the gap between germline ends came to 11 bases. The CDR3 DNA sequence: TGTGCCAGCAGTTTGGATGCCGGGGAAAAACTGTTTTTT. Protein: CASSLDAGEKLFF.

The rearrangement uses TRBV7-6 and TRBJ2-2; 7 positions match TRBD1. Germline V lookup: CDR1 SGHVS, CDR2 FNYEAQ. V trimming: 5 bases; J trimming: 1 base; junction bases outside the gene matches: 10. The CDR3 has 17 amino acids. The CDR3 nucleotides are TGTGCCAGCAGCCGCCTCCTGAGGGGGCAGAACACCGGGGAGCTGTTTTTT. Its translation: CASSRLLRGQNTGELFF. Full variable domain (missing parts from reference TRBV7-6 and TRBJ2-2): GAGVSQSPRYKVTKRGQDVALRCDPISGHVSLYWYRQALGQGPEFLTYFNYEAQQDKSGLPNDRFSAERPEGSISTLTIQRTEQRDSAMYRCASSRLLRGQNTGELFFGEGSRLTVL.